This is a list of T cell receptor beta chains from one sample in a study of a mutant IDH1 vaccine in newly diagnosed glioma. These TCRs' antigens remain unknown. Produced via immunoSEQ multiplex PCR; TCRdb's table is partial and in-frame only. The data show about 61,000 clones, over 70% seen once. Sample: PBMCs, taken from a glioma patient whose treatment included an IDH1 peptide vaccine. The receptor set was obtained from a man aged 50 or older with glioma. Both conserved end residues are part of each CDR3. A D gene is named only where the DNA matches it firmly. Not every row has a clone size; where given, it reads once, few, many or a size class.

>-|TRBJ2-7|-|TRBV6-4
TGTGCCAGCAGTGTGGGGCCTAGCTCCTACGAGCAGTACTTC
CASSVGPSSYEQYF
>-|TRBJ1-4|TRBD1|TRBV5-4
TGTGCCAGCAGCTCAAAGACAGGGAATAATGAAAAACTGTTTTTT
CASSSKTGNNEKLFF
>many|TRBJ2-1|-|TRBV25-1
TGTGCCAGCAGGGGGGCGAAAAGCTCCTACAATGAGCAGTTCTTC
CASRGAKSSYNEQFF
>-|TRBJ2-7|-|TRBV2
TGTGCCAGCAGTGAAACCAGGGGAAGCTCCTACGAGCAGTACTTC
CASSETRGSSYEQYF
>-|TRBJ2-5|TRBD1|TRBV9
TGTGCCAGCAGCTTACGCCTAGGACAGGAAGGGACCCAGTACTTC
CASSLRLGQEGTQYF
>-|TRBJ2-2|-|TRBV13
TGTGCCAGCAGCTTTGGAGCAGGTCGAACCGGGGAGCTGTTTTTT
CASSFGAGRTGELFF
>once|TRBJ1-2|TRBD1|TRBV5-1
TGCGCCAGCAGCTTGATCGGACAGGGAGATGGCTACACCTTC
CASSLIGQGDGYTF
>-|TRBJ2-2|TRBD2|TRBV5-8
TGTGCCAGCAGCCCATACGGACTAGCGGGAGTCACCGGGGAGCTGTTTTTT
CASSPYGLAGVTGELFF
>-|TRBJ1-1|-|TRBV11-3
TGTGCCAGCAGCTTATCAACAGATACTAACACTGAAGCTTTCTTT
CASSLSTDTNTEAFF
>-|TRBJ2-5|TRBD2|TRBV7-6
TGTGCCAGCAGAGGGGCTAGCGGAGATAAGACCCAGTACTTC
CASRGASGDKTQYF
>few|TRBJ2-2|-|TRBV6-1
TGTGCCAGCAACGTTAGGAACACCGGGGAGCTGTTTTTT
CASNVRNTGELFF
>-|TRBJ1-2|-|TRBV7-9
TGTGCCACCATGAGAAATACCCATGGCTACACCTTC
CATMRNTHGYTF
>-|TRBJ2-2|-|TRBV7-2
TGTGCCAGCAGCTTAGTCGGGGGAGAAACCGGGGAGCTGTTTTTT
CASSLVGGETGELFF
>-|TRBJ2-3|TRBD2|TRBV15
TGTGCCACCAGCACTGACCCTAGCGGGAGGGCCCGAGATACGCAGTATTTT
CATSTDPSGRARDTQYF
>-|TRBJ2-1|-|TRBV5-8
TGTGCCAGCAGTTACGCGTTCTTC
CASSYAFF
>-|TRBJ2-1|-|TRBV10-3
TGTGCCATACGCAACGGGAGCTCCTACAATGAGCAGTTCTTC
CAIRNGSSYNEQFF
>few|TRBJ2-2|-|TRBV5-6
TGTGCCAGCAGGCCAAACCTGAACACCGGGGAGCTGTTTTTT
CASRPNLNTGELFF
>-|TRBJ2-2|TRBD1|TRBV19
TGTGCCAGTAGTCCCCAGGGGGTGAACACCGGGGAGCTGTTTTTT
CASSPQGVNTGELFF
>-|TRBJ2-7|-|TRBV10-3
TGTGCCATCAGGGACGTCTACGAGCAGTACTTC
CAIRDVYEQYF
>-|TRBJ1-2|TRBD1|TRBV6-4
TGTGCCAGCAGTGACTCGCAGGGGGCAGGTGGCTACACCTTC
CASSDSQGAGGYTF
>-|TRBJ1-5|-|TRBV7-2
TGTGCCAGCAGCCTTGACCCCGGGTTTTCTCAGCCCCAGCATTTT
CASSLDPGFSQPQHF
>once|TRBJ1-4|-|TRBV7-9
TGTGCCAGCAGCTTAGGTGGACGGCGACCTAATGAAAAACTGTTTTTT
CASSLGGRRPNEKLFF
>-|TRBJ2-7|-|TRBV13
TGTGCCAGCAGCGGGGACCCCCTTAAGGGCTCCTACGAGCAGTACTTC
CASSGDPLKGSYEQYF
>-|TRBJ2-7|-|TRBV6-1
TGTGCCAGCAGTGAACGGTGGGGGTACGAGCAGTACTTC
CASSERWGYEQYF
>few|TRBJ1-3|-|TRBV11-3
TGTGCCAGCAGCCCCCTAGGAGGGACAAATTCTGGAAACACCATATATTTT
CASSPLGGTNSGNTIYF
>-|TRBJ2-1|TRBD1|TRBV29-1
TGCAGCGTTGAACCATCAGAGACAGGGAGCGATGAGCAGTTCTTC
CSVEPSETGSDEQFF
>-|TRBJ2-1|TRBD2|TRBV5-1
TGCGCCAGCAGCCCGGGACTAGCGGCATCCTACAATGAGCAGTTCTTC
CASSPGLAASYNEQFF
>-|TRBJ2-2|-|TRBV7-6
TGTGCCAGCAGCCCTTGGACTGACACCGGGGAGCTGTTTTTT
CASSPWTDTGELFF
>-|TRBJ2-3|-|TRBV2
TGTGCCAGCAGCGGGGACGCAGATACGCAGTATTTT
CASSGDADTQYF
>-|TRBJ1-6|-|TRBV5-1
TGCGCCAGCAGCTTTCGACAGGATAATTCACCCCTCCACTTT
CASSFRQDNSPLHF
>-|TRBJ2-7|TRBD1|TRBV5-4
TGTGCCATGGGACAGGATCTCTACGAGCAGTACTTC
CAMGQDLYEQYF
>once|TRBJ2-7|TRBD1|TRBV6-5
TGTGCCAGCAGTGCCCGGGACAGGGGCTACGAGCAGTACTTC
CASSARDRGYEQYF
>-|TRBJ1-2|-|TRBV6-1
TGTGCCAGCAGTGTAGGACGATCCTATGGCTACACCTTC
CASSVGRSYGYTF
>-|TRBJ1-5|TRBD1|TRBV2
TGTGCCAGCAGCGCGGACAGGGTATCGGTCCAGCCCCAGCATTTT
CASSADRVSVQPQHF
>-|TRBJ1-5|-|TRBV19
TGTGCCAGTAGTCCCCGGCAGGCGGGGACTCAGCCCCAGCATTTT
CASSPRQAGTQPQHF
>-|TRBJ2-1|-|TRBV6-5
TGTGCCAGCAGTTACTCACATGAAGGAGAGGGGCAGTTCTTC
CASSYSHEGEGQFF
>-|TRBJ2-1|-|TRBV14
TGTGCCAGCAGCCAAGCTAGCAATGAGCAGTTCTTC
CASSQASNEQFF
>-|TRBJ2-7|-|TRBV5-5
TGTGCCAGCAGCATTGCCCCCGGGACCAACTACGAGCAGTACTTC
CASSIAPGTNYEQYF
>-|TRBJ2-7|-|TRBV4-2
TGTGCCAGCAGCCAAGACCTCCGGTTAAGGGAGCAGTACTTC
CASSQDLRLREQYF
>-|TRBJ1-3|-|TRBV6-5
TGTGCCAGCAGTTACTCTGGCAGTAGCTCTGGAAACACCATATATTTT
CASSYSGSSSGNTIYF
>-|TRBJ1-1|-|TRBV19
TGTGCCAGTAGTATCACCGGTTTTGGCACTGAAGCTTTCTTT
CASSITGFGTEAFF
>few|TRBJ1-2|-|TRBV6-5
TGTGCCAGCAGTAACCCTCGGGACTATGGCTACACCTTC
CASSNPRDYGYTF
>-|TRBJ2-3|TRBD2|TRBV13
TGTGCCAGCAGCGCAACCGGGACTAGGAGCACAGATACGCAGTATTTT
CASSATGTRSTDTQYF
>-|TRBJ1-1|-|TRBV11-3
TGTGCCAGCAGCTTACTTGGGGTGACTGAAGCTTTCTTT
CASSLLGVTEAFF
>-|TRBJ2-4|-|TRBV7-9
TGTGCCAGCAGCTTAGACCCAGAAGCCATTCAGTACTTC
CASSLDPEAIQYF
>once|TRBJ2-7|-|TRBV19
TGTGCCAGTAGTATAAGTTATCGGACAGAAGATCCCTACGAGCAGTACTTC
CASSISYRTEDPYEQYF
>once|TRBJ2-5|TRBD2|TRBV19
TGTGCCAGTAGTCCCACTAGCGGGAGACTCGGGGAGACCCAGTACTTC
CASSPTSGRLGETQYF
>-|TRBJ2-2|-|TRBV18
TGTGCCAGCTCACCTCCTAACACCGGGGAGCTGTTTTTT
CASSPPNTGELFF
>-|TRBJ1-2|TRBD1|TRBV28
TGTGCCAGCCGGGACAGCGGCTATGGCTACACCTTC
CASRDSGYGYTF
>-|TRBJ2-1|-|TRBV29-1
TGCAGCGTTGATGCTGGCGTGCAAGTTAATGAGCAGTTCTTC
CSVDAGVQVNEQFF
>-|TRBJ1-2|-|TRBV7-6
TGTGCCAGCAGCAAGGGCGGGGGCTATGGCTACACCTTC
CASSKGGGYGYTF
>few|TRBJ1-1|-|TRBV5-1
TGCGCCAGCAGCCTAAGAGAGAACACTGAAGCTTTCTTT
CASSLRENTEAFF
>-|TRBJ2-7|TRBD1|TRBV7-2
TGTGCCAGCAGCCCGAGGACAGGCTACGAGCAGTACTTC
CASSPRTGYEQYF
>-|TRBJ2-7|TRBD1|TRBV19
TGTGCCAGTAGTAAGGACAGGGTCTCCTACGAGCAGTACTTC
CASSKDRVSYEQYF
>-|TRBJ2-5|-|TRBV19
TGTGCCAGTAGTTTGGTTTCCGGGTCCCAAGAGACCCAGTACTTC
CASSLVSGSQETQYF
>-|TRBJ2-1|-|TRBV6-1
TGTGCCAGCAGTGCTCTCCTCAGCTCCTACAATGAGCAGTTCTTC
CASSALLSSYNEQFF
>-|TRBJ2-1|-|TRBV13
TGTGCCAGCGTACCTAGGAGAGAGGGACTTCAGTTCTTC
CASVPRREGLQFF
>-|TRBJ2-7|-|TRBV27
TGTGCCAGCAGTGCTCTCGGAGAGGTCTACGAGCAGTACTTC
CASSALGEVYEQYF
>-|TRBJ1-1|TRBD1|TRBV5-1
TGCGCCAGCAGCGGGGGACAGGGAAGTAAAGCTTTCTTT
CASSGGQGSKAFF
>-|TRBJ2-7|TRBD1|TRBV7-2
TGTGCCAGCAGCATCCACAGGGGTCGGGAGCAGTACTTC
CASSIHRGREQYF